Many counts were recorded for the clone carrying this TCR beta chain. Its matching antigen is unknown. Germline V gene sequence: CDR1 MNHEY, CDR2 SVGEGT. The CDR3 has 13 residues. The germline V and J ends were trimmed by 6 bases and 2 bases, with 11 bases remaining between them. These data originate in a study of identical twins. Notes on the study in general: Models came in too low on out-of-frame TCR alpha sharing in monozygotic twins.

TCRdb passed the 5' RACE reads through MiXCR, listing each CDR3 protein once. The sample holds 450,000 or so distinct CDR3 sequences; around 20% are singletons and the top ten take about 12%. Specimen: naive T cells sorted from blood. The chain employs TRBV6-2 or TRBV6-3 and TRBJ2-7; D is perhaps TRBD1 or TRBD2 (5 bases each). The receptor was isolated from a man aged 45 to 65 in good health. As DNA, the CDR3 is TGTGCCAGCAGGAGGGGCGCCACCTACGAGCAGTACTTC. Its translation is CASRRGATYEQYF.